This T cell receptor (beta chain) stems from a study of regulatory T cells in long-lasting Graves disease. iRepertoire HTBI primers and Arm-PCR of CDR3 regions built TCR beta libraries. TCRdb ran MiXCR on the multiplex PCR reads and lists one entry per CDR3 protein. The data contain 360,000 or so distinct CDR3 sequences, roughly 16% of them singletons. This clonotype was observed at least ten times. CDR3 size: 15 residues. Trimming took 6 bases from V and 4 from J, leaving 16 bases between them. The time point here: newly diagnosed GD, antithyroid drugs for less than 3 months. PBMC-derived RNA was used for the TCR library. This same sample was also taken into another study, of T cells in Graves' hyperthyroidism and ophthalmopathy. As that study records: Patients having uncontrolled infection, another autoimmune disease, pregnancy or lactation were not included.

This chain uses TRBV12-3 or TRBV12-4 with TRBJ1-3; a possible D gene is TRBD1 (5 bases). This TCR was sampled from a woman younger than 35 with Graves disease. The source was peripheral blood mononuclear cells (PBMCs), collected at new diagnosis, from a patient treated with antithyroid drugs. CDR3: CASSKPGTSGNTIYF. CDR3 in DNA: TGTGCCAGCAGCAAACCCGGGACGTCAGGAAACACCATATATTTT.